This T cell receptor beta chain originates from a study of T cells in Graves' hyperthyroidism and ophthalmopathy. The overall study: Blood from the periphery was taken at initial diagnosis, before any treatment.

From RNA transcripts, TCR beta CDR3 regions were amplified. The HTBI primer set drove a first-round RT-PCR of the TCR CDR3. TCRdb analysed the multiplex PCR reads with MiXCR anew, one entry per CDR3 protein. The sample contains 600,000 to 900,000 distinct CDR3 sequences, 15% to 20% of which appear only once. CDR1 is SGHTA, CDR2 FQGNSA, per germline. Between the trimmed V and J ends, which lost 0 bases and 3 bases, there was a span of 9 bases. The CDR3 extends over 15 amino acids. Each patient was aged 18 to 65 and had newly diagnosed hyperthyroidism of under 2 months' duration. Exclusion of patients followed from uncontrolled infection, other autoimmune disease, pregnancy or lactation. Diagnoses used clinical symptoms, serum thyroxine and TRAb, thyroid ultrasound and orbital computed tomography.

The sequencing sample was made of blood. The genes are TRBV7-2 and TRBJ2-1; D gene uncertain. This TCR was sampled from a man in his late teens or twenties with Graves' hyperthyroidism. The CDR3 region is CASSLASANYNEQFF. CDR3 bases: TGTGCCAGCAGCTTAGCGTCCGCTAACTACAATGAGCAGTTCTTC.